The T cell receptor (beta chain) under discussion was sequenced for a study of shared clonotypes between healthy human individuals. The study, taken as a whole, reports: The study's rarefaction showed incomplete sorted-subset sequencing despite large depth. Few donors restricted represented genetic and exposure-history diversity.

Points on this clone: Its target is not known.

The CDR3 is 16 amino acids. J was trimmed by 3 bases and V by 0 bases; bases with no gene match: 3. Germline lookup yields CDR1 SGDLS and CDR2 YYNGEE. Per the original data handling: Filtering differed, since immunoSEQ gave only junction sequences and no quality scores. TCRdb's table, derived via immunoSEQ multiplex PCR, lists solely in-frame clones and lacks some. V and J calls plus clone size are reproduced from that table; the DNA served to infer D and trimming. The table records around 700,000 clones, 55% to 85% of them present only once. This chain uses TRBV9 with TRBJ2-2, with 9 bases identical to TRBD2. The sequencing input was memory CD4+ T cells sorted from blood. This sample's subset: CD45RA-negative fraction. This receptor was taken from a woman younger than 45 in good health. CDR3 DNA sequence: TGTGCCAGCAGCGTAGCGGCGGGAGGGTACACCGGGGAGCTGTTTTTT. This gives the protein CASSVAAGGYTGELFF. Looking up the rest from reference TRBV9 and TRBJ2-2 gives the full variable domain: DSGVTQTPKHLITATGQRVTLRCSPRSGDLSVYWYQQSLDQGLQFLIQYYNGEERAKGNILERFSAQQFPDLHSELNLSSLELGDSALYFCASSVAAGGYTGELFFGEGSRLTVL.